The following is a T cell receptor beta chain sequence with its context. What it binds is unknown. These data originate in a study of OX40 agonist ivuxolimab in advanced cancers. At the level of the study: People who had prior anti-PD-1, anti-PD-L1 or anti-CTLA-4 therapy could take part, and 40% had some. Partial responses occurred in three patients (one hepatocellular carcinoma, two cutaneous melanoma).

Study-level points and caveats: At 0.1 to 3.0 mg/kg, CD4+ and CD8+ blood T cells expanded clonally by week 6. In CD8+ T cells, expanded clones were on average more numerous than in CD4+.

The CDR3 length is 16 residues. Germline loops: CDR1 LNHNV, CDR2 YYDKDF (reference sequence). V lost 0 bases to trimming and J lost 7 bases; unmatched junction nucleotides: 9. The method was immunoSEQ multiplex PCR; TCRdb's version includes in-frame clones alone and lacks a portion of them. The repertoire has about 110,000 clones, about nine tenths of them found once; the top ten carry around 0.48%. Material: CD4+ or CD8+ T cells sorted from blood, obtained in a trial of the OX40 agonist ivuxolimab. The genes are TRBV15 and TRBJ1-2, with 9 bases identical to TRBD1. This receptor was taken from an adult with an advanced solid tumor such as melanoma, head and neck, liver or kidney cancer. The CDR3 bases are TGTGCCACCAGCAGAGATCGGGACAGGGCTCGAGGTGGCTACACCTTC. Its protein product is CATSRDRDRARGGYTF.